This entry features one TCR beta chain sequence. The antigen is not known. RNA transcripts provided the source from which TCR beta CDR3 regions were amplified. The HTBI primer set drove a first-round RT-PCR of the TCR CDR3. TCRdb redid the calling of the multiplex PCR reads with MiXCR, one entry per CDR3 protein. This table holds hundreds of thousands of distinct CDR3 sequences, approximately 22% found once. Subjects with ophthalmopathy showed a Clinical Activity Score no lower than 3, a NOSPECS grade no lower than 4, and a duration shorter than 3 months. Germline assignment: CDR1 SGHRS and CDR2 YFSETQ. V was pared by 7 bases and J by 6 bases, with 12 bases between. The CDR3 is 12 amino acids. This sample was taken from a study of T cells in Graves' hyperthyroidism and ophthalmopathy. Findings and limits, study-wide: The majority of expanded thyroid clonotypes above 0.001 also appeared in blood.

The clonotype comes from a woman in her 70s with Graves' ophthalmopathy. Sample: blood. The V gene is TRBV5-1, the J gene TRBJ2-3, with D perhaps matching TRBD1 (6 bases). The CDR3: CASGPRGDTQYF. The CDR3, as DNA: TGCGCCAGCGGACCCAGGGGTGATACGCAGTATTTT.